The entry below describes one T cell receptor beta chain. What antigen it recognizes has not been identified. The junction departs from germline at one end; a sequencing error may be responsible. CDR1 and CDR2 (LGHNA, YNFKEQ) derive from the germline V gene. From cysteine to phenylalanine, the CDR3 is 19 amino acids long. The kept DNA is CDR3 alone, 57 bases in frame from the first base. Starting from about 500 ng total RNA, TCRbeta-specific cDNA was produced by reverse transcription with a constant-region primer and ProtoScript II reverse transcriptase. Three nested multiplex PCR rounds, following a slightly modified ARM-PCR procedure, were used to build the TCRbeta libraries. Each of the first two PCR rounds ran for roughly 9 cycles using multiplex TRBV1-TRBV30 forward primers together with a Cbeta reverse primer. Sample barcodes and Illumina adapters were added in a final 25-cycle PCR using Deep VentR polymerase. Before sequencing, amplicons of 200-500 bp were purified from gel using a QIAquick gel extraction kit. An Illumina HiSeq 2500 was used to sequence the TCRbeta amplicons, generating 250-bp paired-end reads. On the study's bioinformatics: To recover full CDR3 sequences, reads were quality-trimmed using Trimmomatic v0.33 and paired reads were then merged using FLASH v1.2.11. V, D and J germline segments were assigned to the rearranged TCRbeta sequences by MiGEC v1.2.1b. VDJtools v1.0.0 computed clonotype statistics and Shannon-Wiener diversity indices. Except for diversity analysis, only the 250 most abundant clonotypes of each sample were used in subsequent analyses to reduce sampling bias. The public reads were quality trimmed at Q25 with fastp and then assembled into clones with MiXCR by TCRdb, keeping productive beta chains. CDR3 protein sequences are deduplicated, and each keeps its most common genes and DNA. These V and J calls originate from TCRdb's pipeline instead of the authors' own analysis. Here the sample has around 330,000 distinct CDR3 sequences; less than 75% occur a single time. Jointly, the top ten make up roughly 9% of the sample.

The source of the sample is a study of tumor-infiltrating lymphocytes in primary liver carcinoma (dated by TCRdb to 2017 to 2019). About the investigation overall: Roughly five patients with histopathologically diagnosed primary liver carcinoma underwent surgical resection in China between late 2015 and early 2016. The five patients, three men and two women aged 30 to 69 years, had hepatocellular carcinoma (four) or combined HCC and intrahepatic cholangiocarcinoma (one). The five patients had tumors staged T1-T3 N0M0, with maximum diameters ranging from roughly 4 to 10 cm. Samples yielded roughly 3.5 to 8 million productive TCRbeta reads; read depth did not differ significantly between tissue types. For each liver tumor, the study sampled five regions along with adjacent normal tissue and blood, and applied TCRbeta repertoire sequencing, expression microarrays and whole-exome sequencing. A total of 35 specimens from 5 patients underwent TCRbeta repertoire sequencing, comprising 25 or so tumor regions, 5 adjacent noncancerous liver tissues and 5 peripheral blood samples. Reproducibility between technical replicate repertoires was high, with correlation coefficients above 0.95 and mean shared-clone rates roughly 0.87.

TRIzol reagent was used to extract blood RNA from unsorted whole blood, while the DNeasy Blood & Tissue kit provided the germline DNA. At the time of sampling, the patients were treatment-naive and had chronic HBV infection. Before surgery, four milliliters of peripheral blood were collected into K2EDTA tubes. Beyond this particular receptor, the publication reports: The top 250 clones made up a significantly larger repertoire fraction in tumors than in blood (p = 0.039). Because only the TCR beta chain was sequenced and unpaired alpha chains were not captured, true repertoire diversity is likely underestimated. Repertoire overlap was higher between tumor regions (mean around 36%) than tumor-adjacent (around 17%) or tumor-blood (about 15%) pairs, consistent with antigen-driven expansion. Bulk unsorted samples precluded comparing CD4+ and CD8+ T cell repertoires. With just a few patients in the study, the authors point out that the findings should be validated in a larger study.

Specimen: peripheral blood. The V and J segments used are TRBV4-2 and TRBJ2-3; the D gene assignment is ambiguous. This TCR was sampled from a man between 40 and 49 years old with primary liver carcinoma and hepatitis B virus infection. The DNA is TGTGCCAGCAGCCAAGTTGCGTGCGGCCGGGCGTTGGGCACAGATACACAGTATTTT. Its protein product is CASSQVACGRALGTDTQYF.